This T cell receptor (beta chain) originates from a study of blood T cells in healthy people across ages. Study-wide results and caveats: Estimated diversity that came from one million T cells was considered an underestimate.

V lost 1 base and J lost 2; bases outside the gene matches: 0. Germline V gene data show CDR1 as LGHDT and CDR2 as YNNKEL (reference sequence). The CDR3 contains 15 residues. Sample donors were healthy Caucasian individuals that came from Russia, aged roughly 6 to 100. Every participating donor contributed 8.5 to 10 milliliters of peripheral blood through a draw. Points on this clonotype: Its antigen is unidentified.

Using a J-beta primer mix together with a sample-barcoded 5' primer, a second PCR was run for roughly 7 to 12 cycles. Each cDNA molecule was tagged by a template-switch adaptor with 12 random nucleotides. MiXCR was run by TCRdb on the 5' RACE reads, yielding one entry per CDR3 protein. The sample includes 500,000 to 600,000 distinct CDR3 sequences, 25% to 30% of them seen just once. Sample: blood. This chain uses TRBV3-1 with TRBJ1-2; 11 bases agree with TRBD1. The clonotype originates from an older woman in good health. The CDR3 loop reads CASSQGDRGNYGYTF. CDR3 DNA sequence: TGTGCCAGCAGCCAAGGGGACAGGGGGAACTATGGCTACACCTTC.